One sample yielded the 6 T cell receptor beta chains listed below, sequenced in a study of shared clonotypes between healthy human individuals. Data came from immunoSEQ multiplex PCR; TCRdb stores just in-frame clones and leaves some out. The table records around 2.3 million clones, under 97% of them present only once. Sequenced material: naive CD4+ T cells sorted from blood. Subset meaning: CD45RA+ positively selected. The receptor set was obtained from a man in his late teens or twenties in good health.

The chain recombines TRBV27 with TRBJ2-7; D may be TRBD2 (6 bases). Deletions cut 0 bases from V and 9 bases from J, with 12 bases between. The CDR3 runs 13 residues. Germline V CDR1 and CDR2: MNHEY, SMNVEV (reference sequence). CDR3 sequence (DNA): TGTGCCAGCAGTTTATCAATGGGAGGTAGGCAGTACTTC. Translation: CASSLSMGGRQYF.

The CDR3 loop is CAISVYGGDGYTF. The CDR3 region has the DNA TGTGCCATCAGTGTGTACGGGGGGGATGGCTACACCTTC. V and J are TRBV10-3 and TRBJ1-2, with D possibly matching TRBD1 (5 bases). Looked up from germline, CDR1 is ENHRY and CDR2 is SYGVKD. Trimming pared 4 bases from V and 6 bases from J, leaving 12 bases between. The CDR3 length is 13 residues.

A word on this clone: This sample also contains other DNA sequences that code for the same CDR3. This rearrangement joins TRBV5-1 to TRBJ1-4, with a weak D call TRBD1 (5 bases). Germline V gives CDR1 SGHRS, CDR2 YFSETQ. There are 14 residues in the CDR3. Trimming removed 0 bases from V and 5 bases from J, with 8 bases in between. DNA for the CDR3: TGCGCCAGCAGCTTGGAAGCAGGGAATGAAAAACTGTTTTTT. Its protein product is CASSLEAGNEKLFF.

The CDR3 DNA sequence: TGCGCCAGCAGCCCGAACGGGGGCTATGGAAACACCATATATTTT. The encoded protein is CASSPNGGYGNTIYF. J is TRBJ1-3 and V is TRBV5-1; D is possibly TRBD1 (6 bases). There are 15 residues in the CDR3. V was shortened by 4 bases and J by 3 bases, with 14 bases between the two germline ends. Germline-derived CDR1 and CDR2 are SGHRS and YFSETQ.

This chain uses TRBV7-9 with TRBJ1-4; maybe TRBD1 (6 bases). The V gene lost 5 bases and the J gene lost 6 bases, with 13 bases spanning the gap. The CDR3 loop spans 14 amino acids. CDR1 SEHNR and CDR2 FQNEAQ come from the germline V gene (reference sequence). The CDR3 spells CASSPTRTDEKLFF. CDR3 DNA sequence: TGTGCCAGCAGCCCTACTAGGACAGATGAAAAACTGTTTTTT. Together with reference TRBV7-9 and TRBJ1-4, the CDR3 gives the full variable domain: DTGVSQNPRHKITKRGQNVTFRCDPISEHNRLYWYRQTLGQGPEFLTYFQNEAQLEKSRLLSDRFSAERPKGSFSTLEIQRTEQGDSAMYLCASSPTRTDEKLFFGSGTQLSVL.

V gene TRBV30 combines with J gene TRBJ1-1, with D uncertain. Germline CDR1 reads GTSNPN; CDR2 reads SVGIG (reference sequence). With 1 base removed from V and 5 bases from J, the gap between germline ends came to 11 bases. The CDR3 consists of 13 residues. The CDR3 region is CAWSEGRFTEAFF. CDR3 nucleotides: TGTGCCTGGAGTGAAGGTCGTTTTACTGAAGCTTTCTTT.